The 7 T cell receptor beta chains in this list originate from one sample, sequenced in a study of blood T cell repertoires in COVID-19. Profiled with immunoSEQ multiplex PCR; TCRdb holds only in-frame clones, not every one. This sample has 150,000 to 200,000 clones, with roughly 81% found just once. The specimen was peripheral blood. The receptors originated from a woman older than 75 with COVID-19, enrolled during active disease.

The chain recombines TRBV5-1 with TRBJ1-4; 7 nucleotides align to TRBD1. Germline V gives CDR1 SGHRS, CDR2 YFSETQ. V was clipped by 3 bases and J by 7 bases; unmatched bases: 6. This CDR3 region has 14 residues. The CDR3 DNA reads TGCGCCAGCAGCTCACCGGGACAGACTGAAAAACTGTTTTTT. Its protein product is CASSSPGQTEKLFF.

CDR3 protein: CASSQDYRGNEQFF. In nucleotides, the CDR3 is TGCGCCAGCAGCCAAGATTACCGGGGCAATGAGCAGTTCTTC. The J gene is TRBJ2-1, the V gene TRBV4-3; tentative D call: TRBD2 (5 bases). The CDR3 length is 14 residues. Germline V gives CDR1 LGHNA, CDR2 YSLEER. V lost 0 bases and J 6 bases, leaving 9 bases between the germline ends.

This clone showed up just once. The J gene is TRBJ1-3, the V gene TRBV5-4, with 8 positions matching TRBD1. CDR1 and CDR2 (germline): SGHNT, YYREEE (reference sequence). The ends lost 4 bases at V and 0 bases at J; junction bases unmatched: 6. The CDR3 runs to 16 residues. CDR3 coding DNA: TGTGCCAGCAGCCAAGGACAGGGAACCTCTGGAAACACCATATATTTT. Its translation: CASSQGQGTSGNTIYF.

V gene TRBV5-4 combines with J gene TRBJ2-1; TRBD2 agrees at 10 bases. V shed 5 bases, J shed 3 bases, and the junction held 2 bases outside the gene matches. This CDR3 is 14 amino acids long. Germline CDR1 reads SGHNT; CDR2 reads YYREEE (reference sequence). CDR3 coding DNA: TGTGCCAGCAGACCTAGCGGGGGCTACAATGAGCAGTTCTTC. This translates into CASRPSGGYNEQFF. The whole variable domain, remainder taken from reference TRBV5-4 and TRBJ2-1, is ETGVTQSPTHLIKTRGQQVTLRCSSQSGHNTVSWYQQALGQGPQFIFQYYREEENGRGNFPPRFSGLQFPNYSSELNVNALELDDSALYLCASRPSGGYNEQFFGPGTRLTVL.

The chain recombines TRBV2 with TRBJ1-1; TRBD1 aligns across 7 bases. Germline values: CDR1 SNHLY, CDR2 FYNNEI. The CDR3 runs to 15 residues. V was pared by 5 bases and J by 4 bases, with 10 bases of the junction left unmatched. The CDR3 here is CASSRTGAFVTEAFF. In DNA, the CDR3 is TGTGCCAGCAGTAGAACAGGGGCGTTTGTCACTGAAGCTTTCTTT.

This chain connects TRBV29-1 to TRBJ1-4; D unclear. Germline CDR1 is SQVTM and CDR2 is ANQGSEA. V lost 4 bases, J lost 5 bases, and 5 bases lay in between. The CDR3 is made up of 11 amino acids. The CDR3 sequence: CSVGQNEKLFF. The CDR3 nucleotides read TGCAGCGTTGGGCAGAATGAAAAACTGTTTTTT.

In its sample, this clone was seen a few times. This chain joins TRBV7-9 and TRBJ2-2; 9 bases align to TRBD2. Germline loops: CDR1 SEHNR, CDR2 FQNEAQ (reference sequence). CDR3 length: 15 residues. Losses at the gene ends were 4 bases for V and 4 bases for J; bases not matched to a gene: 4. The CDR3 loop reads CASSSERGVTGELFF. The CDR3 nucleotides are TGTGCCAGCAGCTCCGAGCGGGGGGTCACCGGGGAGCTGTTTTTT.